The 14 T cell receptor beta chains listed next were all sequenced from one sample in a study of T cell responses to AZD1222 COVID-19 vaccine. Using immunoSEQ multiplex PCR, the repertoire was profiled, and TCRdb retains in-frame clones only, with some absent. Here the sample spans 100,000 to 150,000 clones, roughly nine tenths being singletons. The source was peripheral blood, collected on day 0 of AZD1222 vaccination. The receptors shown here come from an adult in good health.

To note about this clone: One junction end disagrees with the germline gene, perhaps due to a read error. The J gene is TRBJ2-5, the V gene TRBV7-9; tentatively, D is TRBD2 (5 bases). Germline V CDR1 and CDR2: SEHNR, FQNEAQ (reference sequence). CDR3 length: 12 amino acids. The DNA for the CDR3 is TGTGCCAGCAGCCTACCGGCGGCCTCCGGGGACTTC. Its translation is CASSLPAASGDF.

Worth noting for this clone: The junction and the germline gene differ at one end; a read error may be behind it. The chain has TRBV10-3 and TRBJ1-1; a weak D match, TRBD1 (6 bases). This CDR3 spans 15 amino acids. CDR1 and CDR2 (germline): ENHRY, SYGVKD. CDR3 DNA sequence: TGTGCCATCACTGAGGGGGGTTCGATGAACACTGAAGCTTTCTTT. This gives the protein CAITEGGSMNTEAFF.

The gene calls are TRBV5-6 and TRBJ2-5; D unclear. The CDR3 loop spans 12 amino acids. V was clipped by 0 bases and J by 4 bases, with 4 bases between them. Germline V gene lookup returns CDR1 SGHDT and CDR2 YYEEEE. CDR3 sequence reads: CASSLAGETQYF. CDR3 DNA: TGTGCCAGCAGCTTGGCTGGAGAGACCCAGTACTTC.

This chain uses TRBV5-4 with TRBJ2-7; D uncertain. Germline V CDR1 and CDR2: SGHNT, YYREEE (reference sequence). The CDR3 spans 13 residues. Here the CDR3 reads CASRTHSGYEQYF. CDR3 nucleotide sequence: TGTGCTAGCCGAACACATAGTGGTTACGAGCAGTACTTC.

The rearrangement links TRBV10-3 to TRBJ2-1, with D possibly TRBD2 on 6 matching bases. Germline V gene sequence: CDR1 ENHRY, CDR2 SYGVKD. The CDR3 is 11 amino acids. Trimming stripped 10 bases from V and 4 bases from J, with 8 bases between. The CDR3: CASGDYNEQFF. The CDR3 DNA sequence: TGTGCCAGCGGGGATTACAATGAGCAGTTCTTC.

This chain joins TRBV4-2 and TRBJ1-2; the match to TRBD1 covers 8 bases. Germline assignment: CDR1 LGHNA and CDR2 YNFKEQ. This CDR3 comprises 15 residues. J lost 3 bases, V lost 0 bases, and 3 bases had no gene match. CDR3 sequence: CASSQERTGYYGYTF. The CDR3 DNA is TGTGCCAGCAGCCAAGAAAGGACAGGGTACTATGGCTACACCTTC.

This chain uses TRBV7-2 with TRBJ2-4; TRBD1 agrees at 9 bases. The CDR3 covers 14 residues. In germline, CDR1 is SGHTA, CDR2 FQGNSA. V shed 5 bases, J shed 6 bases, and the junction held 5 bases outside the gene matches. CDR3 residues: CASSRDRASNIQYF. For the CDR3, the DNA is TGTGCCAGCAGCCGGGACAGGGCCTCAAACATTCAGTACTTC.

This rearrangement joins TRBV5-1 to TRBJ2-1; 8 bases align to TRBD1. With V trimmed by 0 bases and J by 5 bases, 4 bases remained unmatched. This CDR3 region has 15 residues. Germline loops: CDR1 SGHRS, CDR2 YFSETQ. The DNA of the CDR3 is TGCGCCAGCAGCTTGGACAGGGGGGTACACAATGAGCAGTTCTTC. It codes for CASSLDRGVHNEQFF. The whole variable domain, filled in from reference TRBV5-1 and TRBJ2-1, reads KAGVTQTPRYLIKTRGQQVTLSCSPISGHRSVSWYQQTPGQGLQFLFEYFSETQRNKGNFPGRFSGRQFSNSRSEMNVSTLELGDSALYLCASSLDRGVHNEQFFGPGTRLTVL.

This chain links TRBV5-6 with TRBJ2-7; 9 bases align to TRBD2. The CDR3 sequence is 15 residues long. The germline V gene has CDR1 SGHDT and CDR2 YYEEEE. The V gene end was trimmed by 0 bases and the J gene end by 6 bases; junction bases not matched to a gene: 7. CDR3 loop: CASSLVAGVFREQYF. CDR3 DNA: TGTGCCAGCAGCTTGGTAGCGGGAGTCTTCCGCGAGCAGTACTTC.

The genes are TRBV5-1 and TRBJ2-1; 9 bases match TRBD2. The germline V gene encodes CDR1 SGHRS and CDR2 YFSETQ. V was clipped by 4 bases and J by 3 bases; unmatched bases: 5. The CDR3 loop spans 15 amino acids. The CDR3 sequence is CASSKLAGGYNEQFF. The DNA of the CDR3 is TGCGCCAGCAGCAAACTAGCGGGTGGCTACAATGAGCAGTTCTTC.

This chain links TRBV6-5 with TRBJ1-1; 7 positions match TRBD1. Trimming removed 2 bases from V and 4 bases from J; junction bases left unmatched: 4. Germline V gene data show CDR1 as MNHEY and CDR2 as SVGAGI. The CDR3 runs 14 residues. The CDR3 region is CASSYGAGGTEAFF. CDR3 nucleotides: TGTGCCAGCAGTTACGGCGCAGGGGGCACTGAAGCTTTCTTT.

The chain is built from TRBV6-5 and TRBJ2-1; D is uncertain. CDR3 length: 12 residues. Trimming removed 2 bases at V and 10 bases at J, with 9 bases between. Germline V gives CDR1 MNHEY, CDR2 SVGAGI. The CDR3 DNA is TGTGCCAGCAGTTACAACCTCCGGGAGCAGTTCTTC. Amino acid sequence: CASSYNLREQFF.

The chain is built from TRBV2 and TRBJ1-4; D gene unclear. The CDR3 length is 16 residues. The V gene lost 10 bases and the J gene lost 0 bases, with 18 bases spanning the gap. Looked up from germline, CDR1 is SNHLY and CDR2 is FYNNEI. The CDR3 is CATRGAARATNEKLFF. Here the CDR3 DNA reads TGTGCCACCAGAGGAGCAGCACGTGCAACTAATGAAAAACTGTTTTTT.

The V and J genes are TRBV27 and TRBJ1-4; D gene uncertain. Germline values: CDR1 MNHEY, CDR2 SMNVEV (reference sequence). V lost 3 bases to trimming and J lost 5 bases, with 10 bases between them. The CDR3 extends over 14 amino acids. The CDR3 loop is CASSLEGGNEKLFF. DNA of the CDR3: TGTGCCAGCAGTTTGGAGGGAGGGAATGAAAAACTGTTTTTT.